This T cell receptor (beta chain) was observed in a study of blood T cell repertoires in COVID-19. The germline V gene has CDR1 SNHLY and CDR2 FYNNEI. This CDR3 region has 16 residues. V gave up 8 bases and J gave up 0 bases; unmatched junction bases: 10. Assay used: immunoSEQ multiplex PCR; TCRdb lists only in-frame clones, some missing. The sample includes around 270,000 clones, 70% to 90% seen only once; the top ten take roughly 1.8%. The sequenced sample was peripheral blood. V gene TRBV2 combines with J gene TRBJ2-5; 9 bases agree with TRBD2. This receptor was identified in a young man with active or convalescent COVID-19. The CDR3 spells CASRLRLAVYQETQYF. As DNA, the CDR3 is TGTGCCAGCCGACTAAGACTAGCGGTGTACCAAGAGACCCAGTACTTC.